The 30 T cell receptor beta chains in this list originate from one sample, sequenced in a study of blood T cell repertoires in COVID-19. The repertoire was sequenced with immunoSEQ multiplex PCR; TCRdb's copy has only in-frame clones and lacks some. The repertoire includes approximately 140,000 clones, over 80% of them detected once, and less than 6% sits in the top ten. Material: PBMCs or T cells enriched from blood (not recorded which). Receptors were obtained from a woman aged 50 to 60 who had been exposed to COVID-19.

The V call is TRBV5-5, the J call TRBJ1-5; 8 nucleotides match TRBD1. Germline V CDR1 and CDR2: SGHKS, YYEKEE (reference sequence). This CDR3 has 15 amino acids. Trimming cost V 0 bases and J 6 bases; bases outside gene matches: 5. CDR3 bases: TGTGCCAGCAGCTTGGGAGACAGGGGTGGTCAGCCCCAGCATTTT. The encoded protein is CASSLGDRGGQPQHF.

V and J are TRBV11-2 and TRBJ2-1; D remains unclear. Germline V gives CDR1 SGHAT, CDR2 FQNNGV. The CDR3 has 16 residues. Trimming removed 1 base at V and 0 bases at J, with 10 bases between. CDR3 bases: TGTGCCAGCAGCTTAGGACATGCGAGCTCCTACAATGAGCAGTTCTTC. This sequence encodes CASSLGHASSYNEQFF.

V is TRBV6-5 and J is TRBJ1-2; 10 bases agree with TRBD1. The CDR3 totals 15 residues. CDR1 is MNHEY and CDR2 is SVGAGI in the germline V gene. V lost 6 bases to trimming and J lost 5 bases; unmatched junction nucleotides: 9. In nucleotides, the CDR3 is TGTGCCAGCAGGAGACAGGGGGCGAGGTCATATGGCTACACCTTC. Protein sequence: CASRRQGARSYGYTF.

This sequence joins TRBV5-1 and TRBJ1-6, with a weak D call TRBD1 (5 bases). CDR1 SGHRS and CDR2 YFSETQ come from the germline V gene. The CDR3 covers 14 residues. V dropped 0 bases and J dropped 12 bases, with 13 bases sitting between them. CDR3 residues: CASSLDSPGGPLHF. CDR3 nucleotides: TGCGCCAGCAGCTTGGACAGCCCCGGGGGACCCCTCCACTTT. The variable domain in full, with the rest retrieved from reference TRBV5-1 and TRBJ1-6, is KAGVTQTPRYLIKTRGQQVTLSCSPISGHRSVSWYQQTPGQGLQFLFEYFSETQRNKGNFPGRFSGRQFSNSRSEMNVSTLELGDSALYLCASSLDSPGGPLHFGNGTRLTVT.

The gene calls are TRBV7-2 and TRBJ2-7; 9 bases align to TRBD2. Looked up from germline, CDR1 is SGHTA and CDR2 is FQGNSA. The CDR3 is 15 residues long. V shed 3 bases, J shed 2 bases, and the junction held 5 bases outside the gene matches. CDR3 sequence: CASSFSGGTPYEQYF. The CDR3 DNA reads as TGTGCCAGCAGCTTCAGCGGGGGGACCCCCTACGAGCAGTACTTC.

This chain links TRBV4-3 with TRBJ1-5, with D maybe TRBD1 (6 bases). Germline loops: CDR1 LGHNA, CDR2 YSLEER. The CDR3 sequence is 15 residues long. Trimming removed 4 bases from V and 2 bases from J, with 12 bases in between. The CDR3 reads CASSLFSGGNQPQHF. CDR3 DNA sequence: TGCGCCAGCAGCCTCTTCTCAGGGGGCAATCAGCCCCAGCATTTT.

The rearrangement uses TRBV5-5 and TRBJ1-2; D is undetermined. This CDR3 region has 11 residues. From germline, CDR1 is SGHKS and CDR2 YYEKEE (reference sequence). Trimming shortened V by 3 bases and J by 7 bases, and 7 bases separated the two germline ends. CDR3 sequence reads: CASSSSGGYTF. The CDR3 region has the DNA TGTGCCAGCAGCTCGTCGGGTGGCTACACCTTC.

This chain uses TRBV10-3 with TRBJ1-1, with 9 bases aligning to TRBD1. Trimming cost V 2 bases and J 8 bases; bases outside gene matches: 12. The CDR3 is made up of 16 amino acids. Germline values: CDR1 ENHRY, CDR2 SYGVKD. The CDR3 loop is CAISEMGTGREWEAFF. CDR3 bases: TGTGCCATCAGTGAGATGGGGACAGGGAGGGAGTGGGAAGCTTTCTTT.

This sequence joins TRBV20-1 and TRBJ2-7, with D hard to call. The V gene lost 6 bases and the J gene lost 2 bases, with 17 bases spanning the gap. The CDR3 extends over 14 amino acids. The germline V gene has CDR1 DFQATT and CDR2 SNEGSKA (reference sequence). This chain's CDR3 is CSASGARAPYEQYF. The CDR3, as DNA: TGCAGTGCCAGTGGAGCGCGCGCCCCCTACGAGCAGTACTTC.

This rearrangement joins TRBV6-1 to TRBJ2-1; TRBD1 agrees at 7 bases. The CDR3 loop spans 13 amino acids. Germline V CDR1 and CDR2: MNHNS, SASEGT. Trimming removed 3 bases from V and 12 bases from J; junction bases left unmatched: 8. CDR3 in amino acids: CASSEGTDLGQFF. DNA of the CDR3: TGTGCCAGCAGTGAGGGGACAGACCTAGGGCAGTTCTTC.

This clone was detected only a few times. The rearrangement links TRBV19 to TRBJ2-7; TRBD2 might be the D (6 bases). V shed 4 bases and J shed 4 bases, with 14 bases lying between them. Germline CDR1 is LNHDA and CDR2 is SQIVND (reference sequence). The CDR3 is 14 residues long. In DNA form, the CDR3 reads TGTGCCAGTAGTAACCCGGGACTTACATACGAGCAGTACTTC. Translation gives CASSNPGLTYEQYF.

The CDR3 spells CASSLRQGAYGYTF. DNA for the CDR3: TGTGCCAGCAGCTTACGACAGGGGGCCTATGGCTACACCTTC. This chain connects TRBV7-2 to TRBJ1-2; TRBD1 matches at 10 bases. The CDR3 sequence is 14 residues long. The V and J ends lost 2 bases and 4 bases, in that order; junction bases with no gene match: 1. Germline CDR1 reads SGHTA; CDR2 reads FQGNSA.

This clone was detected once. The chain is built from TRBV9 and TRBJ2-7; D perhaps matches TRBD1 (5 bases). The CDR3 has 12 residues. Germline assignment: CDR1 SGDLS and CDR2 YYNGEE. Trimming stripped 0 bases from V and 6 bases from J, with 7 bases between. CDR3 DNA sequence: TGTGCCAGCAGCGTAGAGGGGTTCGAGCAGTACTTC. This encodes CASSVEGFEQYF.

J is TRBJ2-1 and V is TRBV9, with a weak D call TRBD2 (5 bases). This CDR3 spans 15 amino acids. The ends were cut back, 4 bases at V and 0 bases at J, with 11 bases in the middle. Germline V gene sequence: CDR1 SGDLS, CDR2 YYNGEE. The CDR3 reads CASSPGSSSYNEQFF. In DNA, the CDR3 is TGTGCCAGCAGCCCGGGGAGCAGCTCCTACAATGAGCAGTTCTTC.

The chain links TRBV5-4 to TRBJ2-7, with D possibly TRBD2 on 5 matching bases. CDR1 is SGHNT, CDR2 YYREEE, per germline (reference sequence). V shed 0 bases and J shed 5 bases, with 9 bases lying between them. The CDR3 sequence is 13 residues long. CDR3: CASSLVSEDEQYF. CDR3 nucleotides: TGTGCCAGCAGCTTGGTTAGCGAGGACGAGCAGTACTTC. Together with reference TRBV5-4 and TRBJ2-7, the CDR3 gives the full variable domain: ETGVTQSPTHLIKTRGQQVTLRCSSQSGHNTVSWYQQALGQGPQFIFQYYREEENGRGNFPPRFSGLQFPNYSSELNVNALELDDSALYLCASSLVSEDEQYFGPGTRLTVT.

The chain joins TRBV10-2 to TRBJ2-3; 8 bases line up with TRBD1. The J segment lost 1 base and the V segment lost 3 bases, leaving 6 bases of the junction unmatched. This CDR3 has 16 residues. CDR1 is WSHSY and CDR2 is SAAADI in the germline V gene. The CDR3: CASSEPDRAGTDTQYF. In DNA form, the CDR3 reads TGCGCCAGCAGTGAACCGGACAGGGCAGGCACAGATACGCAGTATTTT.

The chain links TRBV7-2 to TRBJ2-3; TRBD2 aligns across 9 bases. The J segment lost 4 bases and the V segment lost 5 bases, leaving 7 bases of the junction unmatched. This CDR3 comprises 15 residues. From germline, CDR1 is SGHTA and CDR2 FQGNSA. Here the CDR3 reads CASSVQRGVADTQYF. The CDR3 DNA sequence: TGTGCCAGCAGCGTTCAGCGGGGGGTGGCAGATACGCAGTATTTT.

The chain carries TRBV5-1 and TRBJ1-5; D may be TRBD1 (6 bases). The CDR3 extends over 14 amino acids. In germline, CDR1 is SGHRS, CDR2 YFSETQ. The V end lost 0 bases, the J end lost 6 bases, and 10 bases lay between the germline ends. The CDR3 loop is CASSLDRDGQPQHF. The DNA of the CDR3 is TGCGCCAGCAGCTTGGACAGGGATGGTCAGCCCCAGCATTTT.

This clone was recorded once. This chain connects TRBV5-5 to TRBJ2-3, with 7 bases aligning to TRBD2. There are 16 residues in the CDR3. Unmatched junction bases numbered 8, after V lost 0 bases and J lost 4 bases. Germline lookup yields CDR1 SGHKS and CDR2 YYEKEE (reference sequence). The CDR3 DNA reads as TGTGCCAGCAGCTTGGCCGGGTCGGGGGGATCAGATACGCAGTATTTT. Its protein is CASSLAGSGGSDTQYF.

The J gene is TRBJ2-4, the V gene TRBV9; D perhaps matches TRBD2 (5 bases). The length of the CDR3 is 18 residues. The V gene's germline CDR1 is SGDLS and CDR2 YYNGEE. V lost 3 bases to trimming and J lost 0 bases, with 19 bases between them. CDR3 DNA: TGTGCCAGCAGCGCAGAGATCGAGAGGGCGCTAGCCAAAAACATTCAGTACTTC. Protein product: CASSAEIERALAKNIQYF.

This clone appeared once. The chain uses TRBV4-1 and TRBJ1-3; possibly TRBD1 for D (5 bases). V was shortened by 0 bases and J by 1 base, with 28 bases between the two germline ends. The CDR3 totals 22 residues. Germline V lookup: CDR1 MGHRA, CDR2 YSYEKL. The CDR3 sequence: CASSQDWQVTAARRSSGNTIYF. In DNA form, the CDR3 reads TGCGCCAGCAGCCAAGATTGGCAGGTGACAGCAGCCCGAAGGTCTTCTGGAAACACCATATATTTT.

The CDR3, as DNA: TGTGCCACATATAACAGGGGAGATGGCTACACCTTC. The encoded protein is CATYNRGDGYTF. This chain connects TRBV19 to TRBJ1-2, with 7 bases matching TRBD1. This CDR3 has 12 residues. CDR1 and CDR2 (germline): LNHDA, SQIVND (reference sequence). Germline trimming cut 10 bases from V and 6 bases from J; bases unmatched to any gene: 8.

V usage is TRBV4-3 and J usage is TRBJ1-1; possibly TRBD1 for D (5 bases). CDR1 and CDR2 from the germline V gene are LGHNA and YSLEER. The CDR3 is 16 residues long. The V gene lost 0 bases and the J gene lost 4 bases, with 15 bases spanning the gap. The CDR3 coding sequence is TGCGCCAGCAGCCAAGATAACCCCACCAGGGCCACTGAAGCTTTCTTT. Encoded protein: CASSQDNPTRATEAFF.

In its sample, this clone was seen a few times. The J gene is TRBJ1-5, the V gene TRBV29-1, with 10 nucleotides matching TRBD1. Trimming at V came to 4 bases and at J to 7 bases, leaving 4 bases not matched to a gene. Germline loops: CDR1 SQVTM, CDR2 ANQGSEA. The CDR3 length is 13 residues. The CDR3 region is CSVGGTGVQPQHF. As DNA, the CDR3 is TGCAGCGTTGGGGGGACAGGGGTGCAGCCCCAGCATTTT.

V gene TRBV1 combines with J gene TRBJ2-4; the table gives TRBD1 as D, unverified against the DNA. TRBV1 is deemed a pseudogene. The CDR3 is 18 amino acids. CDR3 DNA: TGCACCAGCAGCCGGGACAGGGGAGTAAAGGGAGCCAAAAACATTCAGTACTTC. It codes for CTSSRDRGVKGAKNIQYF.

This chain links TRBV9 with TRBJ2-2; 7 bases are a match to TRBD1. V shed 4 bases and J 4 bases; nucleotides not matched to a gene: 10. The length of the CDR3 is 16 residues. CDR1 SGDLS and CDR2 YYNGEE come from the germline V gene. DNA of the CDR3: TGTGCCAGCAGCTTGACCCCGGGACAGCCCACCGGGGAGCTGTTTTTT. Translating gives CASSLTPGQPTGELFF.

The chain employs TRBV4-3 and TRBJ1-2; D is unresolved. With 1 base removed from V and 6 bases from J, the gap between germline ends came to 18 bases. The length of the CDR3 is 16 residues. CDR1 and CDR2 from the germline V gene are LGHNA and YSLEER. CDR3: CASSQARTRWRDGYTF. DNA for the CDR3: TGCGCCAGCAGCCAAGCACGAACTAGATGGAGGGATGGCTACACCTTC.

The chain carries TRBV5-4 and TRBJ1-5; D is ambiguous. CDR3 length equals 15 residues. Trimming removed 1 base from V and 5 bases from J, with 13 bases in between. Germline V gene sequence: CDR1 SGHNT, CDR2 YYREEE (reference sequence). The CDR3 reads CASSLWRGSDQPQHF. The CDR3 DNA follows: TGTGCCAGCAGCTTGTGGAGAGGTTCGGATCAGCCCCAGCATTTT.

V gene TRBV4-1 combines with J gene TRBJ1-6; 9 bases match TRBD1. With V trimmed by 0 bases and J by 10 bases, 7 bases remained unmatched. In germline, CDR1 is MGHRA, CDR2 YSYEKL. CDR3 size: 16 residues. CDR3 nucleotide sequence: TGCGCCAGCAGCCAAGAACCACAGGGGGCAGGATCACCCCTCCACTTT. Its translation is CASSQEPQGAGSPLHF.

This clone was seen a few times. The CDR3 here is CASSYGTGGSLEQYF. Written as DNA, the CDR3 is TGTGCCAGCAGTTACGGGACAGGGGGTTCTCTGGAGCAGTACTTC. The rearrangement joins TRBV6-5 to TRBJ2-7, with TRBD1 identical over 11 bases. The CDR3 covers 15 residues. The junction had 7 bases not matched to a gene; V was cut back by 2 bases and J by 7 bases. Germline V gene sequence: CDR1 MNHEY, CDR2 SVGAGI.